This T cell receptor beta chain was recorded in a study of cytomegalovirus exposure and HLA in healthy donors. Findings and caveats of the study: In a later analysis, several top co-occurrence clusters appeared linked to parvovirus B19, influenza, CMV and Epstein-Barr virus.

J was trimmed by 2 bases and V by 2 bases; bases with no gene match: 2. Germline V gene lookup returns CDR1 SQVTM and CDR2 ANQGSEA. The CDR3 totals 15 residues. About this clone: Its antigen is not known.

PCR was performed using 60 Vbeta and 13 Jbeta primers. Produced via immunoSEQ multiplex PCR; TCRdb's table is partial and in-frame only. This table lists 150,000 to 200,000 clones. This chain links TRBV29-1 with TRBJ2-6; 8 bases fit TRBD1. The clonotype originates from a young man in good health and CMV-seronegative. The sample comprised PBMCs. CDR3 sequence: CSVEQGATGANVLTF. As DNA, the CDR3 is TGCAGCGTTGAACAGGGGGCGACTGGGGCCAACGTCCTGACTTTC.